This entry concerns a single TCR beta chain. This CDR3 has 13 amino acids. Germline V gene lookup returns CDR1 SGHNT and CDR2 YENEEA. Trimming shortened V by 0 bases and J by 10 bases, and 10 bases separated the two germline ends. This entry belongs to a study of cytomegalovirus exposure and HLA in healthy donors. Primers for the PCR totalled 60 Vbeta and 13 Jbeta. Sequencing used immunoSEQ multiplex PCR; TCRdb keeps in-frame clones, though not all of them. The top ten clones hold roughly 0.6% of a sample with some 200,000 clones, over 65% of them seen once. Donors showed nominal health when sampled, although they likely had unrecorded immune exposures.

The J gene is TRBJ2-1, the V gene TRBV11-3, with TRBD1 as a possible D gene (6 bases). Sequencing input: PBMCs. This TCR came from a man aged 18-30 years in good health and CMV-seronegative. The CDR3 reads CASSLDSDREQFF. CDR3 nucleotides: TGTGCCAGCAGCTTAGATAGTGACAGGGAGCAGTTCTTC.